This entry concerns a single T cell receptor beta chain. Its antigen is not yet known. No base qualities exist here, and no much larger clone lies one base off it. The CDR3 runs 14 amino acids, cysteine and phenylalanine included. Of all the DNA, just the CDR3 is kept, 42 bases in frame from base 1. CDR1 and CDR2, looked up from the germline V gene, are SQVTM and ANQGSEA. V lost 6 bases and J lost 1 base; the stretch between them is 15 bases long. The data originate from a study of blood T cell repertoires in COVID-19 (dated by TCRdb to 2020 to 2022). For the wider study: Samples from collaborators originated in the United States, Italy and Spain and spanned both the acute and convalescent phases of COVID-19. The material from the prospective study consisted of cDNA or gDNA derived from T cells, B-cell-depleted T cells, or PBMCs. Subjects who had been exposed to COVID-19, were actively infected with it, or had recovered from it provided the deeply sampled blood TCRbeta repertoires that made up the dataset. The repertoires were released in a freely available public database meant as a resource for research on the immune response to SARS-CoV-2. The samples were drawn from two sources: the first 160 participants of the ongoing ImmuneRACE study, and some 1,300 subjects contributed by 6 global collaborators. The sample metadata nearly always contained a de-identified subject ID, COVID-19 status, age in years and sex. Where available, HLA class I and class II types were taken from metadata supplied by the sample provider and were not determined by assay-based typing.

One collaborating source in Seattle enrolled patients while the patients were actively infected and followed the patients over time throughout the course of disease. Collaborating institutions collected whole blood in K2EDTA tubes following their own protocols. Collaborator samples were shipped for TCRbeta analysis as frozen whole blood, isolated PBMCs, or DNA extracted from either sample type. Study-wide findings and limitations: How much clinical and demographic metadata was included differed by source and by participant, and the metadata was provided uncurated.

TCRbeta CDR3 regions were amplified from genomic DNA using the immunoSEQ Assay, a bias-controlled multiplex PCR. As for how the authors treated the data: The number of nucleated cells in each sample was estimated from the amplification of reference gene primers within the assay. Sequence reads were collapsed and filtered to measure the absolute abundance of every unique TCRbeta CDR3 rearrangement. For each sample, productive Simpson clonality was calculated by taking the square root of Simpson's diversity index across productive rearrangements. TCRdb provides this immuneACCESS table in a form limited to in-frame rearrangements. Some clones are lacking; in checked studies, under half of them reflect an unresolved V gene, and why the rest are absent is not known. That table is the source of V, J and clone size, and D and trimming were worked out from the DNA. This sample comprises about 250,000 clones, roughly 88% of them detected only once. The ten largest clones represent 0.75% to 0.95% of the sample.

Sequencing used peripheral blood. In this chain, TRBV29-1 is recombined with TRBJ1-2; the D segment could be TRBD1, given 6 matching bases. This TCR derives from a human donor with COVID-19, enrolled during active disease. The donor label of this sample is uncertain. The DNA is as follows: TGCAGCGTCTCCGTGCAGGGGAATAACTATGGCTACACCTTC. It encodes CSVSVQGNNYGYTF.